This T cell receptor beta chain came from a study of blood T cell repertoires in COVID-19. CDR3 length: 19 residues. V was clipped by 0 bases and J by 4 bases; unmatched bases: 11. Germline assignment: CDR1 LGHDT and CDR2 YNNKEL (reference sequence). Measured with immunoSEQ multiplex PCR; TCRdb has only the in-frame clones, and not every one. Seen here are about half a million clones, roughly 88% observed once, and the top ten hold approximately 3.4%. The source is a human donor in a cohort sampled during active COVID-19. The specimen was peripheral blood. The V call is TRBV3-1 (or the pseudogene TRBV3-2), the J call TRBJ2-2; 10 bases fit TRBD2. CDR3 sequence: CASSQDSQREGKGTGELFF. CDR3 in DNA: TGTGCCAGCAGCCAAGATAGCCAGCGGGAGGGTAAAGGCACCGGGGAGCTGTTTTTT.